This is a list of T cell receptor beta chains from one sample in a study of Tregs in tolerant kidney transplant recipients. What these receptors recognize is not known. Here immunoSEQ multiplex PCR was the method, and the copy in TCRdb shows in-frame clones only, minus some. The table has 9,400 or so clones, under 55% seen once. Sequencing used CD4+ T cells from blood cultured with allogeneic cells. These receptors were obtained from a human donor in good health. The CDR3 runs from the conserved cysteine through the conserved F or W. A D gene is named only where the DNA matches it firmly. Clone size appears in some rows only: once, few, many, or a class for an expanded clone.

>TRBV6-5|-|-|TRBJ2-1
TGTGCCAGCAGTTACCCGGGGCGGAGGCCCTACAATGAGCAGTTCTTC
CASSYPGRRPYNEQFF
>TRBV30|medium-sized|TRBD2|TRBJ2-1
TGTGCCTGGAGCGGGACTAGCGGGTCGAGCGAGTTCTTC
CAWSGTSGSSEFF
>TRBV5-1|few|TRBD2|TRBJ2-7
TGCGCCAGCAGCTTGGGTTCGGGACTAGCGCCTAGCTCCTACGAGCAGTACTTC
CASSLGSGLAPSSYEQYF
>TRBV7-3|once|TRBD1|TRBJ2-7
TGTGCCAGCAGCTGGGGGACAGGGGGCTCCGAGCAGTACTTC
CASSWGTGGSEQYF
>TRBV6-6|-|-|TRBJ1-6
TGTGCCAGCACCCCCCGAGGCCAGCTTAATTCACCCCTCCACTTT
CASTPRGQLNSPLHF
>TRBV2|-|TRBD1|TRBJ1-5
TGTGCCAGCAGGGGACAGGGGGTTCAGCCCCAGCATTTT
CASRGQGVQPQHF
>TRBV5-4|many|-|TRBJ2-1
TGTGCCAGCAGCTTGGTCATGGGGAATGAGCAGTTCTTC
CASSLVMGNEQFF
>TRBV30|-|-|TRBJ1-4
TGTGCCTGGATGAGAGAGCTACCCGGGACCATAGATGAAAAACTGTTTTTT
CAWMRELPGTIDEKLFF
>TRBV6-6|-|-|TRBJ2-1
TGTGCCAGCGCAAGGCGAGACAATGAGCAGTTCTTC
CASARRDNEQFF
>TRBV6-5|few|-|TRBJ2-7
TGTGCCAGCAGTTACGGGGCGGACTACGAGCAGTACTTC
CASSYGADYEQYF
>TRBV11-3|few|-|TRBJ2-1
TGTGCCAGCAGCTATGGGGTAGGCAATGAGCAGTTCTTC
CASSYGVGNEQFF
>TRBV4-2|-|-|TRBJ2-7
TGTGCCAGCAGCCCCCGGCCAAAACACTACGAGCAGTACTTC
CASSPRPKHYEQYF
>TRBV6-5|-|-|TRBJ2-7
TGTGCCATCAGGGGGGGACAGCCTGTATCTAGCGAGCAGTACTTC
CAIRGGQPVSSEQYF
>TRBV19|-|TRBD1|TRBJ2-7
TGTGCCAGTAGTATTCGGACAGGGGGCCTAAACGAGCAGTACTTC
CASSIRTGGLNEQYF
>TRBV2|-|TRBD1|TRBJ1-5
TGTGCCAGCAGAGGGGACAGTACTAATCAGCCCCAGCATTTT
CASRGDSTNQPQHF